The 19 T cell receptor beta chains listed next were all sequenced from one sample in a study of molecular identifiers for immune sequencing clone quantification. TCRdb redid the calling of the PCR reads with MiXCR, one entry per CDR3 protein. The sample contains about 630,000 distinct CDR3 sequences, over 25% of which appear only once. Sample: naive CD8+ T cells from blood, with Jurkat cell RNA spiked in. Subset: FACS-sorted CD8+CD4-CCR7+CD45RA+ naive T cells. These TCRs come from a human donor in good health. Some libraries in this study had Jurkat cell RNA spiked in.

This clonotype was observed at least ten times. This chain links TRBV12-3 or TRBV12-4 with TRBJ2-3; 9 positions agree with TRBD1. The CDR3 consists of 16 residues. The V segment lost 6 bases and the J segment 3 bases; nucleotides outside the gene matches: 10. The DNA of the CDR3 is TGTGCCAGCAGGGGATCGTGGGACAGGGCTACAGATACGCAGTATTTT. Residues: CASRGSWDRATDTQYF.

The CDR3 DNA reads as TGCGCCAGCAGCCCATCTGCATACGTAATTCAGAATACGCAGTATTTT. This translates into CASSPSAYVIQNTQYF. The genes are TRBV4-3 and TRBJ2-3; D not certain. The CDR3 loop spans 16 amino acids. V was pared by 4 bases and J by 7 bases, with 21 bases between. Germline V lookup: CDR1 LGHNA, CDR2 YSLEER.

To note about this clonotype: This sequence may be a read error, since a much larger clone differs from it by one base. This likely comes from a read error, as the CDR3 has no conserved phenylalanine or tryptophan at its end. The gene calls are TRBV7-3 and TRBJ2-1; D gene unclear. Germline CDR1 is SGHTA and CDR2 is FQGTGA. Trimming removed 3 bases at V and 5 bases at J, with 11 bases between. CDR3 length equals 14 residues. The CDR3 region has the DNA TGTGCCAGCAGCTTTAGTGAGATTGACAATGAGCAGTTCTAC. Amino acids: CASSFSEIDNEQFY.

Remarks on this clonotype: A clone one base away is much larger, so this may be a read error. Because the CDR3's place on the DNA is in doubt, the DNA is left out and the CDR3 is given as listed by TCRdb. The chain combines TRBV13 with TRBJ2-3. In germline, CDR1 is PRHDT, CDR2 FYEKMQ (reference sequence). The CDR3 extends over 12 residues, inclusive of both ends. The CDR3 sequence: CVSMFFGDTQYF.

The chain employs TRBV27 and TRBJ2-7; tentatively, D is TRBD1 (5 bases). From germline, CDR1 is MNHEY and CDR2 SMNVEV (reference sequence). The CDR3 is 13 residues long. With 2 bases removed from V and 3 bases from J, the gap between germline ends came to 8 bases. DNA of the CDR3: TGTGCCAGCAGTTTAGTACAGGACTACGAGCAGTACTTC. The encoded protein is CASSLVQDYEQYF.

This clonotype has more than one count but fewer than ten. This chain links TRBV5-8 with TRBJ2-5, with TRBD1 matching over 7 bases. The CDR3 spans 17 residues. CDR1 and CDR2 (germline): SGHTS, YDEGEE. Trimming cost V 4 bases and J 1 base; bases outside gene matches: 13. DNA of the CDR3: TGTGCCAGCAGCGACCCAAAAGGGGGACAGACCCAAGAGACCCAGTACTTC. This codes for CASSDPKGGQTQETQYF.

The chain uses TRBV27 and TRBJ2-7; the D gene is possibly TRBD1 (6 bases). Per the germline V gene, CDR1 is MNHEY and CDR2 is SMNVEV (reference sequence). V was shortened by 2 bases and J by 8 bases, with 28 bases between the two germline ends. The length of the CDR3 is 18 residues. CDR3 loop: CASSLRMGHKAGVGQQYF. In DNA, the CDR3 is TGTGCCAGCAGTTTAAGAATGGGGCACAAGGCAGGGGTCGGCCAGCAGTACTTC.

This clonotype was counted many times. The rearrangement joins TRBV6-5 to TRBJ2-7; either TRBD1 or TRBD2 may fit D (5 bases each). V was shortened by 0 bases and J by 2 bases, with 14 bases between the two germline ends. The CDR3 covers 16 residues. CDR1 and CDR2 (germline): MNHEY, SVGAGI. The CDR3 bases are TGTGCCAGCAGTTACTCGAGTTTCGGGGCCGCCTACGAGCAGTACTTC. This translates into CASSYSSFGAAYEQYF.

As concerns this clonotype: A much larger clone differs from this one at a single base, so this may be a read error. The CDR3 carries no conserved terminal phenylalanine or tryptophan, so it likely arises from a read error. The V and J genes are TRBV29-1 and TRBJ2-5, with 8 nucleotides matching TRBD1. The V segment lost 3 bases and the J segment 9 bases; nucleotides outside the gene matches: 3. There are 11 residues in the CDR3. The germline V gene has CDR1 SQVTM and CDR2 ANQGSEA. CDR3 DNA sequence: TGCAGCGTTGACGCAGGGGGCCCCCAGTACTCC. This codes for CSVDAGGPQYS.

There are many counts of this clonotype. The chain links TRBV2 to TRBJ2-7; 8 nucleotides match TRBD2. Germline CDR1 SNHLY, CDR2 FYNNEI. CDR3 length equals 16 residues. Trimming removed 7 bases from V and 5 bases from J; junction bases left unmatched: 16. The DNA of the CDR3 is TGTGCCAGCACTATACTTGGGCGGGAGGACCAGAACGAGCAGTACTTC. Residues: CASTILGREDQNEQYF.

This sequence joins TRBV6-5 and TRBJ2-1; tentatively, D is TRBD1 or TRBD2 (5 bases each). Trimming left V 2 bases short and J 9 bases short, with 8 bases between. The CDR3 runs to 12 residues. In germline, CDR1 is MNHEY, CDR2 SVGAGI. CDR3 amino acids: CASSYRDGEQFF. CDR3 in DNA: TGTGCCAGCAGTTACCGGGACGGTGAGCAGTTCTTC.

Points on this clonotype: This CDR3 fails to terminate in the conserved phenylalanine or tryptophan, so it likely reflects a read error. The chain recombines TRBV4-1 with TRBJ2-7, with D unclear. Trimming stripped 1 base from V and 4 bases from J, with 8 bases between. This CDR3 spans 13 amino acids. CDR1 is MGHRA and CDR2 is YSYEKL in the germline V gene. In DNA, the CDR3 is TGCGCCAGCAGCCAAGGGCAAAGATACGAGCAGTACATC. It yields the protein CASSQGQRYEQYI.

This clonotype was detected only a few times. This chain joins TRBV5-4 and TRBJ2-1; 7 positions agree with TRBD2. Germline CDR1 reads SGHNT; CDR2 reads YYREEE (reference sequence). The ends lost 1 base at V and 3 bases at J; junction bases unmatched: 4. The length of the CDR3 is 15 residues. DNA of the CDR3: TGTGCCAGCAGCTTGTGGGCTAGCGGCTACAATGAGCAGTTCTTC. This sequence encodes CASSLWASGYNEQFF.

The rearrangement joins TRBV5-5 to TRBJ2-1; no firm D call. The CDR3 has 12 amino acids. Per the germline V gene, CDR1 is SGHKS and CDR2 is YYEKEE (reference sequence). V lost 1 base and J 6 bases, leaving 5 bases between the germline ends. CDR3 DNA: TGTGCCAGCAGCTTGAGAACCAATGAGCAGTTCTTC. Translating gives CASSLRTNEQFF.

To note about this clonotype: A clone one base away is much larger, so this may be a read error. The genes are TRBV7-2 and TRBJ2-7; D tentatively reads TRBD1 or TRBD2 (5 bases each). CDR1 and CDR2 (germline): SGHTA, FQGNSA. The CDR3 extends over 12 amino acids. Here the CDR3 reads CASGLGEWEQYF. The CDR3 DNA follows: TGTGCCAGCGGCTTGGGGGAATGGGAGCAGTACTTC.

The chain recombines TRBV19 with TRBJ2-1, with D perhaps assigned TRBD1 or TRBD2 (6 bases each). The CDR3 consists of 16 residues. Germline CDR1 is LNHDA and CDR2 is SQIVND (reference sequence). The V end was cut by 7 bases, the J end by 0 bases, with 16 bases between. The CDR3 DNA is TGTGCCAGTACCCCGACGAGGGGGGCCTCCTACAATGAGCAGTTCTTC. It is translated as CASTPTRGASYNEQFF. Full variable domain (rest looked up from reference TRBV19 and TRBJ2-1): DGGITQSPKYLFRKEGQNVTLSCEQNLNHDAMYWYRQDPGQGLRLIYYSQIVNDFQKGDIAEGYSVSREKKESFPLTVTSAQKNPTAFYLCASTPTRGASYNEQFFGPGTRLTVL.

This clonotype has ten or more counts. J is TRBJ1-1 and V is TRBV4-1, with TRBD1 as a possible D gene (6 bases). Trimming removed 4 bases from V and 1 base from J, with 13 bases in between. The V gene's germline CDR1 is MGHRA and CDR2 YSYEKL. CDR3 length: 15 residues. CDR3 sequence: CASSPVETGNTEAFF. The DNA of the CDR3 is TGCGCCAGCAGCCCTGTGGAGACAGGGAACACTGAAGCTTTCTTT.

This clonotype was seen at least ten times. This chain connects TRBV7-9 to TRBJ2-1; D is tentatively TRBD1 or TRBD2 (6 bases each). CDR3 length: 16 residues. Germline CDR1 is SEHNR and CDR2 is FQNEAQ (reference sequence). V lost 5 bases to trimming and J lost 4 bases, with 18 bases between them. CDR3 loop: CASSPRIGGAYNEQFF. The CDR3 DNA is TGTGCCAGCAGCCCAAGAATCGGGGGCGCGTACAATGAGCAGTTCTTC.

The table lists this clonotype with many counts. The chain joins TRBV20-1 to TRBJ2-7; 9 nucleotides match TRBD1. CDR1 is DFQATT and CDR2 is SNEGSKA in the germline V gene (reference sequence). V dropped 2 bases and J dropped 3; count of bases not matched to a gene: 5. The CDR3 sequence is 14 residues long. Here the CDR3 reads CSARTDRGNYEQYF. As DNA, the CDR3 is TGCAGTGCTAGAACGGACAGGGGCAACTACGAGCAGTACTTC.